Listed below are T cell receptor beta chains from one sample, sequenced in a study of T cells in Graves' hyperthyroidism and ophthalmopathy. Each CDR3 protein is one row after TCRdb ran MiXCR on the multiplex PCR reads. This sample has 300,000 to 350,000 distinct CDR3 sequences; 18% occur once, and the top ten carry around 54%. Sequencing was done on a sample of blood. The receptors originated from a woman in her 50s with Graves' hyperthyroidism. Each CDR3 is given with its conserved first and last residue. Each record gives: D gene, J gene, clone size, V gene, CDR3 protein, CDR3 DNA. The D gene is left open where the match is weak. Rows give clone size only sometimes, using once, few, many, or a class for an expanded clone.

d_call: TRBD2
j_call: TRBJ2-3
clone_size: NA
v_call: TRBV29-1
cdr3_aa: CSVEWWEGPDTQYF
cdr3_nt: TGCAGCGTTGAATGGTGGGAGGGCCCAGATACGCAGTATTTT

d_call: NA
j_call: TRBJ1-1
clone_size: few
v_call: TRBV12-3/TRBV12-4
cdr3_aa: CASSTGGGEEAFF
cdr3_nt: TGTGCCAGCTCTACGGGAGGGGGGGAGGAAGCTTTCTTT

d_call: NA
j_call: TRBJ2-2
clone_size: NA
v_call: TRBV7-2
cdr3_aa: CASSPGAGGELFF
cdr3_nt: TGTGCCAGCAGCCCTGGGGCGGGCGGGGAGCTGTTTTTT

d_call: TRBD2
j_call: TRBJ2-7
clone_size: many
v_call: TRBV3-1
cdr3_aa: CASSRRTSPYTEQYF
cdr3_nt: TGTGCCAGCAGCCGGAGGACTAGCCCGTATACCGAGCAGTACTTC

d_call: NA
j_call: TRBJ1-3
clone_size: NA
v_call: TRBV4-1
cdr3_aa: CASTGYSGNTIYF
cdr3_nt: TGCGCCAGCACTGGTTACTCTGGAAACACCATATATTTT

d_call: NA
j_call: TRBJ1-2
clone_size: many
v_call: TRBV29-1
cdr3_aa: CSVGQGAEGVGGYTF
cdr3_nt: TGCAGCGTTGGGCAAGGGGCCGAGGGGGTCGGTGGCTACACCTTC

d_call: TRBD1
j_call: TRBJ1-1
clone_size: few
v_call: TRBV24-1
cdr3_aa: CATSDPGTGEAFF
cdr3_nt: TGTGCCACCAGTGACCCTGGGACAGGTGAAGCTTTCTTT

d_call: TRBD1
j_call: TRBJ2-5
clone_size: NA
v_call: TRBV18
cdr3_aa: CASSPPSGGGGETQYF
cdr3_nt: TGTGCCAGCTCACCACCCTCAGGGGGTGGTGGTGAGACCCAGTACTTC

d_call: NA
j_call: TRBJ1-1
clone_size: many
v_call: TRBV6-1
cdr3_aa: CASSARLSQGGTEAFF
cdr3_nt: TGTGCCAGCAGTGCGCGACTTTCTCAGGGAGGGACTGAAGCTTTCTTT

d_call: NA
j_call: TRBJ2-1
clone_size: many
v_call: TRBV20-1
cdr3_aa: CSAISQGGNEQFF
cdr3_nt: TGCAGTGCTATTTCCCAGGGAGGCAATGAGCAGTTCTTC

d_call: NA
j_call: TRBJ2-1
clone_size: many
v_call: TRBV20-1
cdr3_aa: CSAPGLPLRNEQFF
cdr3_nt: TGCAGTGCTCCAGGACTCCCACTGCGCAATGAGCAGTTCTTC

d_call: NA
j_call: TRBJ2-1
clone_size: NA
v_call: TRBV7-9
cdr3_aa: CASSQIPVLDNEQFF
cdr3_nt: TGTGCCAGCAGTCAGATACCAGTATTGGACAATGAGCAGTTCTTC

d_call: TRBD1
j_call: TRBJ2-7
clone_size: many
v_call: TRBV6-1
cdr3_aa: CASSEEDRGSYEQYF
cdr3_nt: TGTGCCAGCAGTGAAGAGGACAGGGGGAGCTACGAGCAGTACTTC

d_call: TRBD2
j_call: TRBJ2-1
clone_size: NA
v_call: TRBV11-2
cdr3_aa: CASSHGTSIGGEQFF
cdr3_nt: TGTGCCAGCAGTCACGGGACTAGCATTGGAGGTGAGCAGTTCTTC

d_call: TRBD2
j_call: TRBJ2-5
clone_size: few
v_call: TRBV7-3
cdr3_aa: CASSPTSGRAEAQYF
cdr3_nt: TGTGCCAGCAGCCCTACTAGCGGGAGGGCCGAGGCCCAGTACTTC

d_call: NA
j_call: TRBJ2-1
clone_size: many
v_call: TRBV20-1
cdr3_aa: CSARDLRDFPFNEQFF
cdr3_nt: TGCAGTGCTAGAGACCTGCGGGACTTCCCTTTCAATGAGCAGTTCTTC

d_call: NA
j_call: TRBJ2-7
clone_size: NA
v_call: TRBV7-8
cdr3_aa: CASSLIGRSYEQYF
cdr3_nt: TGTGCCAGCAGCTTAATAGGACGGTCCTACGAGCAGTACTTC

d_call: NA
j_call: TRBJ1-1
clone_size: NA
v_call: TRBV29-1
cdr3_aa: CSVLGYTGNTEAFF
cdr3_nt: TGCAGCGTTCTAGGGTACACGGGGAACACTGAAGCTTTCTTT

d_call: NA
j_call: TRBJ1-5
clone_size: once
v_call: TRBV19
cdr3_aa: CASIGYSNQPQHF
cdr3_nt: TGTGCCAGTATCGGATATAGCAATCAGCCCCAGCATTTT

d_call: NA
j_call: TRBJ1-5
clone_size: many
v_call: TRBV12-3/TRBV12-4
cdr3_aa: CASTQGGAGQPQHF
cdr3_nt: TGTGCCAGCACTCAAGGGGGGGCGGGTCAGCCCCAGCATTTT

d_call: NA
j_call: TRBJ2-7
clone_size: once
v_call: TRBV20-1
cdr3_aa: CSAMNYEQYF
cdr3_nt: TGCAGTGCCATGAACTACGAGCAGTACTTC

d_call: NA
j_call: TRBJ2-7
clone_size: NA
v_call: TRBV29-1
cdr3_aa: CSVSGEGDEQYF
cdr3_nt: TGCAGCGTTTCCGGGGAAGGGGATGAGCAGTACTTC

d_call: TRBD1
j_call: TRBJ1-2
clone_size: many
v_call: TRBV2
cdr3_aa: CASRRDRGPGYTF
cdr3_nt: TGTGCCAGCAGGAGGGACAGGGGGCCGGGCTACACCTTC